One T cell receptor beta chain is described in this entry. Its antigen is still unknown. A read error may account for a junction end that differs from germline. This sample is part of a study of cytomegalovirus exposure and HLA in healthy donors. The CDR3 has 16 residues. Germline V gene data show CDR1 as SSHAT and CDR2 as FNYEAQ (reference sequence). Vbeta (60) and Jbeta (13) primers were used in the PCR. Only in-frame clones appear in the TCRdb table, and some are missing; sequencing was by immunoSEQ multiplex PCR. The sample shows roughly 190,000 clones, 84% of them seen only once. Notes on the study in general: Later on, an analysis tied approximately 17,000 TCR beta sequences to HLA alleles at 0.05 false discovery rate. Serostatus for CMV was the only available immune exposure information.

The J gene is TRBJ2-1, the V gene TRBV7-7; D perhaps matches TRBD2 (7 bases). This sequence was found in a woman in her forties or fifties in good health and CMV-seropositive. Sequencing was done on a sample of PBMCs. DNA for the CDR3: TGTGCTAGCAGCTTAGGGGGGGGCCCCGGGGGAGGAGAGCAGTTCTTC. Translated, it gives CASSLGGGPGGGEQFF.